Here is one T cell receptor beta chain with its context. The target antigen is unknown. These data originate in a study of Ad26.COV2.S vaccination and SARS-CoV-2 variants. Study-level findings and limits: Overall T cell responses may have been underestimated by the analyses of TCR breadth and depth.

Germline loops: CDR1 SGHTA, CDR2 FQGNSA. V shed 4 bases and J shed 4 bases, with 19 bases lying between them. The CDR3 totals 16 residues. Profiling relied on immunoSEQ multiplex PCR, and the TCRdb table lists in-frame clones only, not all of them. The top ten hold roughly 1.5% of the sample, which has about 680,000 clones, roughly 90% seen once. Indicated treatment: about 20 received Ad26.COV2.S at low or high dose, single or two shots; a few received placebo; per-sample allocation not given. Material that was analyzed had been drawn on day 63 after the first vaccine or placebo injection. This material consisted of peripheral blood, taken in a trial of Ad26.COV2.S vaccine versus placebo. This chain connects TRBV7-2 to TRBJ2-5; TRBD2 is a possible D gene (7 bases). This sequence was found in a person aged 18-60 years who received the Ad26.COV2.S COVID-19 vaccine or a placebo. The CDR3 is CASSSPGGGGGETQYF. CDR3 nucleotides: TGTGCCAGCAGCTCCCCCGGGGGCGGGGGAGGAGAGACCCAGTACTTC.